The source of this T cell receptor (beta chain) is a study of blood T cell repertoires in COVID-19. Study details: Collection of acute and convalescent COVID-19 samples took place in the United States, Italy and Spain. T cells, B-cell-depleted T cells, or PBMCs provided the cDNA or gDNA that served as material.

As processed by the authors: Counts of nucleated cells, estimated from reference gene primer amplification, were obtained. The protocol was immunoSEQ multiplex PCR, while the TCRdb copy is restricted to in-frame clones and leaves out a portion. V, J and clone size are those of that table, while D and trimming were read from the DNA. The sample yields some 110,000 clones, roughly 82% seen once. The CDR3 totals 13 residues. The V end lost 7 bases, the J end lost 6 bases, and 13 bases lay between the germline ends. Per the germline V gene, CDR1 is LGHDT and CDR2 is YNNKEL (reference sequence). This clonotype originated in a man aged 55 to 69 with acute or convalescent COVID-19. The sample consisted of peripheral blood. J is TRBJ2-1 and V is TRBV3-1 (or the pseudogene TRBV3-2), with D possibly TRBD2 on 6 matching bases. The CDR3 loop is CASNMVGGNEQFF. The CDR3 coding sequence is TGTGCCAGCAATATGGTCGGGGGCAATGAGCAGTTCTTC.